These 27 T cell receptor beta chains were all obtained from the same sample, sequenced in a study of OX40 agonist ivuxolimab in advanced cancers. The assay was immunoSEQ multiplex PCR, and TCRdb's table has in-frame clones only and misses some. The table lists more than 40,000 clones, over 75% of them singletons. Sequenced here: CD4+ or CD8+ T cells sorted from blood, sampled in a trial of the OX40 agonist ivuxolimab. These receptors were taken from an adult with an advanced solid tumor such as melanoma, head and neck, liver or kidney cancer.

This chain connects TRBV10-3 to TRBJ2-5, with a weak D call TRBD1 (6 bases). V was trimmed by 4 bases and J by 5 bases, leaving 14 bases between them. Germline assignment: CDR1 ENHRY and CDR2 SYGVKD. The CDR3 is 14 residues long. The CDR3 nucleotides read TGTGCCATCAGTGGGGGCAGGGGACGGGAGACCCAGTACTTC. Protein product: CAISGGRGRETQYF.

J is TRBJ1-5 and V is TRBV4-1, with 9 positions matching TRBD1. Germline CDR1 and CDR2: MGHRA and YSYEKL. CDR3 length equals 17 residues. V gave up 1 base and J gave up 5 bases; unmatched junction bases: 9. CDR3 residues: CASSQGSQGAGYQPQHF. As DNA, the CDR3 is TGCGCCAGCAGCCAAGGGTCACAGGGGGCTGGGTATCAGCCCCAGCATTTT.

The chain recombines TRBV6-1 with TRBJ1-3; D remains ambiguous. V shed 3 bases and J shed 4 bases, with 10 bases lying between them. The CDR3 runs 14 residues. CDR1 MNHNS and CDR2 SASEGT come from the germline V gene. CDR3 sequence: CASSDRTRGNTIYF. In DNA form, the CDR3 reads TGTGCCAGCAGTGATCGAACGAGAGGAAACACCATATATTTT.

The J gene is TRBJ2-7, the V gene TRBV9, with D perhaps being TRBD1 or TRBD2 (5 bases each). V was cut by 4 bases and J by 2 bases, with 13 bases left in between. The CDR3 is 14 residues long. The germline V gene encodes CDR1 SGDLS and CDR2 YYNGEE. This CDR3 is CASSFRDGPYEQYF. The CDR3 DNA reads TGTGCCAGCAGCTTCCGGGACGGACCCTACGAGCAGTACTTC.

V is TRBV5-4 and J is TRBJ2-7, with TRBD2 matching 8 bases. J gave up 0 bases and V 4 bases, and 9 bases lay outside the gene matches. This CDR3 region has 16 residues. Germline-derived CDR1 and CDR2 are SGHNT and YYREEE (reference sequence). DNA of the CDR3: TGTGCCAGCAGCCGTGGAAGTAGCGGGACCTCCTACGAGCAGTACTTC. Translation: CASSRGSSGTSYEQYF. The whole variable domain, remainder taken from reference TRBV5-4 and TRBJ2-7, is ETGVTQSPTHLIKTRGQQVTLRCSSQSGHNTVSWYQQALGQGPQFIFQYYREEENGRGNFPPRFSGLQFPNYSSELNVNALELDDSALYLCASSRGSSGTSYEQYFGPGTRLTVT.

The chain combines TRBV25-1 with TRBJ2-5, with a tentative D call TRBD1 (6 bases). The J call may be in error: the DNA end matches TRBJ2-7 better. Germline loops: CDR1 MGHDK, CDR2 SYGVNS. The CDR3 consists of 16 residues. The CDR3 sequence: CASSANRDILPYEQYF. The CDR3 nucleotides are TGTGCCAGCAGTGCCAACCGGGACATACTGCCCTACGAGCAGTACTTC.

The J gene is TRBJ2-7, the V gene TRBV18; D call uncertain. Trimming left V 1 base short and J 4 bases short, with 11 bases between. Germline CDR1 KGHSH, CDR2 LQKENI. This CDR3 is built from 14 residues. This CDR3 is CASSPQRNQYEQYF. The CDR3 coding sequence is TGTGCCAGCTCACCACAACGAAACCAATACGAGCAGTACTTC.

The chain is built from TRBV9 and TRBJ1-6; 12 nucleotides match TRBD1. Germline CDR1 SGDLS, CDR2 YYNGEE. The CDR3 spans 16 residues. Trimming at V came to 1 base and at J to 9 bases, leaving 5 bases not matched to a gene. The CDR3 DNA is TGTGCCAGCAGCGTAACTAGGGACAGGGGGCTTTCACCCCTCCACTTT. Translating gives CASSVTRDRGLSPLHF.

The CDR3 DNA is TGTGCCAGCAGCTTACGGGACCTGCGGGGACATGGGCAGTTCTTC. Translating it yields CASSLRDLRGHGQFF. The V and J genes are TRBV13 and TRBJ2-1, with D tentatively TRBD1 or TRBD2 (6 bases each). Per germline, CDR1 PRHDT and CDR2 FYEKMQ (reference sequence). V was clipped by 2 bases and J by 12 bases, with 20 bases between them. The CDR3 length is 15 residues.

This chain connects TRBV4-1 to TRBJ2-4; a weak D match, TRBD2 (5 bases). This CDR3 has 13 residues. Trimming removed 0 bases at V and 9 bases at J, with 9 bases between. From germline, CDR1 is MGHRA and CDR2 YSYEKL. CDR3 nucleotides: TGCGCCAGCAGCCAAGAGGAGGCAGCCATTCAGTACTTC. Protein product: CASSQEEAAIQYF.

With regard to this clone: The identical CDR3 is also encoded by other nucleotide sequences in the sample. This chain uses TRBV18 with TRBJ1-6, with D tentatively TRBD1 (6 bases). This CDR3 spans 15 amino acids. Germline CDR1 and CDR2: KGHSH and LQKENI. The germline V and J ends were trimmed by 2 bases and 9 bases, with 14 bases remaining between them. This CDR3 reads CASSPAAGARSPLHF. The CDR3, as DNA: TGTGCCAGCTCACCAGCAGCAGGGGCTCGTTCACCCCTCCACTTT. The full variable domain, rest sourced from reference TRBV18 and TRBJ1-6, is NAGVMQNPRHLVRRRGQEARLRCSPMKGHSHVYWYRQLPEEGLKFMVYLQKENIIDESGMPKERFSAEFPKEGPSILRIQQVVRGDSAAYFCASSPAAGARSPLHFGNGTRLTVT.

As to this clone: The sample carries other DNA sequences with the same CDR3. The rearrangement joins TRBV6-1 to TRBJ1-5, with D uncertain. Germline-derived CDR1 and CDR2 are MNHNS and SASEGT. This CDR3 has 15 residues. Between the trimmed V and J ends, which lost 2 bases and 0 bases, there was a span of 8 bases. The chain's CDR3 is CASSETFYSNQPQHF. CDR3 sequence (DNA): TGTGCCAGCAGTGAAACATTTTATAGCAATCAGCCCCAGCATTTT.

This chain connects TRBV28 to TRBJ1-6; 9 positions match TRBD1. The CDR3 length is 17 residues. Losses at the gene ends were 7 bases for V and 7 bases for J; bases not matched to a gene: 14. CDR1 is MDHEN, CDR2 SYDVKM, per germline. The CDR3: CASTIGGTGRANSPLHF. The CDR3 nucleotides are TGTGCCAGCACCATTGGGGGGACAGGGCGGGCAAATTCACCCCTCCACTTT.

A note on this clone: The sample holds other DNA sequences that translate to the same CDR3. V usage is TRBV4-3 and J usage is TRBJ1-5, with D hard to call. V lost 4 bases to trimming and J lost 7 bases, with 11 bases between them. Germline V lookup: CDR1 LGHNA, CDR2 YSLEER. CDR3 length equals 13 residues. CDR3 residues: CASSLTEQQPQHF. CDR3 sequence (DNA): TGCGCCAGCAGCCTTACAGAGCAGCAGCCCCAGCATTTT.

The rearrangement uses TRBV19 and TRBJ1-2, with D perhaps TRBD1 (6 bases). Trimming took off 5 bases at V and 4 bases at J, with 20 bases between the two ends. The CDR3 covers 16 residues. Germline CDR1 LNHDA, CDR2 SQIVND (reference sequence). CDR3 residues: CASSQGTGQFVYGYTF. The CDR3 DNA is TGTGCCAGTAGTCAGGGGACGGGGCAATTTGTCTATGGCTACACCTTC.

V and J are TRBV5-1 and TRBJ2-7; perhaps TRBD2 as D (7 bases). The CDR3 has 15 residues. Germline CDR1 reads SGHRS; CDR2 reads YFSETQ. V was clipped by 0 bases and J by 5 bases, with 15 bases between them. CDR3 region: CASSLDGGGGNEQYF. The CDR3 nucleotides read TGCGCCAGCAGCTTGGACGGCGGGGGCGGGAACGAGCAGTACTTC.

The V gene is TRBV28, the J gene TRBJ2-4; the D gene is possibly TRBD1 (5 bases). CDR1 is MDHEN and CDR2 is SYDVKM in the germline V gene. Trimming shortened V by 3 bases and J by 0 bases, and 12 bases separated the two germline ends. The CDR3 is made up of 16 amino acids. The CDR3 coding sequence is TGTGCCAGCAGTTTCCTCCCCCAGGGAGCCAAAAACATTCAGTACTTC. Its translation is CASSFLPQGAKNIQYF.

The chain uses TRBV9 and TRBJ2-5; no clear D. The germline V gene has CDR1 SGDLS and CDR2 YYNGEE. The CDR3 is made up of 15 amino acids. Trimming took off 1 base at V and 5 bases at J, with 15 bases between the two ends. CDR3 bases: TGTGCCAGCAGCGTATTGGGTCAACCCGAGGAGACCCAGTACTTC. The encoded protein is CASSVLGQPEETQYF. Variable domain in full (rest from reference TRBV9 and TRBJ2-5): DSGVTQTPKHLITATGQRVTLRCSPRSGDLSVYWYQQSLDQGLQFLIQYYNGEERAKGNILERFSAQQFPDLHSELNLSSLELGDSALYFCASSVLGQPEETQYFGPGTRLLVL.

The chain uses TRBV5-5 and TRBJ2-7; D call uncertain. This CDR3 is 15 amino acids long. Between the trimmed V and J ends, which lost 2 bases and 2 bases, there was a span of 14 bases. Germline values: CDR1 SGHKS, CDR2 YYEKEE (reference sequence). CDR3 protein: CASSFQGWGTYEQYF. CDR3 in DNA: TGTGCCAGCAGCTTTCAAGGCTGGGGAACCTACGAGCAGTACTTC.

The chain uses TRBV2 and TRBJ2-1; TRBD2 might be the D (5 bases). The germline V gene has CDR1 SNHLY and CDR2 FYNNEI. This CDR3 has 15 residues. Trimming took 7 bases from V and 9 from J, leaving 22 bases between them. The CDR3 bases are TGTGCCAGCATAAACGGGCAGGACGGAGGAGGTGAGCAGTTCTTC. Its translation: CASINGQDGGGEQFF.

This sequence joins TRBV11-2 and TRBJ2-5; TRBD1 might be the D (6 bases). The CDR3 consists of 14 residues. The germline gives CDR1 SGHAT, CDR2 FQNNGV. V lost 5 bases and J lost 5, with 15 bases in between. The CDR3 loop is CASSTPAQGETQYF. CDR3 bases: TGTGCCAGCAGCACCCCCGCCCAGGGGGAGACCCAGTACTTC. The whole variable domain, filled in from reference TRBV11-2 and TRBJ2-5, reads EAGVAQSPRYKIIEKRQSVAFWCNPISGHATLYWYQQILGQGPKLLIQFQNNGVVDDSQLPKDRFSAERLKGVDSTLKIQPAKLEDSAVYLCASSTPAQGETQYFGPGTRLLVL.

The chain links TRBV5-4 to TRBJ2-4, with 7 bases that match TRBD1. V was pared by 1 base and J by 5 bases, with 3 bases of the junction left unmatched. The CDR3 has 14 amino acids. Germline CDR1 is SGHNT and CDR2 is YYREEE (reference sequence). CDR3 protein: CASSLLGTENIQYF. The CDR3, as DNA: TGTGCCAGCAGCTTGTTGGGGACAGAAAACATTCAGTACTTC.

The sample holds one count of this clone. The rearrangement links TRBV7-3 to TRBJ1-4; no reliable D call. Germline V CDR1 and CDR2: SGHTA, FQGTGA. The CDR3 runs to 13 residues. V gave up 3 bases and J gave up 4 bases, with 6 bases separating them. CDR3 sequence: CASSLGINEKLFF. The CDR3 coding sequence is TGTGCCAGCAGCTTGGGGATTAATGAAAAACTGTTTTTT.

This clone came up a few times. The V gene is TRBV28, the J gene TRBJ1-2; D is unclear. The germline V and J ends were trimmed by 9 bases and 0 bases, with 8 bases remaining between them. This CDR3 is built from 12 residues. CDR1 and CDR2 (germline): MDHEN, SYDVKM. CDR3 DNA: TGTGCCAGTTCGACGGCTAACTATGGCTACACCTTC. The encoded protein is CASSTANYGYTF.

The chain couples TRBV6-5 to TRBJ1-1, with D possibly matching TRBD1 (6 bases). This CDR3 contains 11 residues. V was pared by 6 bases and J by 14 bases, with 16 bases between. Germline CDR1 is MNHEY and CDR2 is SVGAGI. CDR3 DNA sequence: TGTGCCAGCAGCCTCTACAGGGAGGCCTTCTTT. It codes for CASSLYREAFF.

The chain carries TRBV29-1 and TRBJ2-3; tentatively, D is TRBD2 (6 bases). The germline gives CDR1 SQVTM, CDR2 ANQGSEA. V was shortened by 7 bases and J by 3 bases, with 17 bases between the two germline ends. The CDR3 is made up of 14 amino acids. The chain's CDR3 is CSAKEWTTTDTQYF. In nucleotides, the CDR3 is TGCAGCGCAAAGGAGTGGACTACGACAGATACGCAGTATTTT.

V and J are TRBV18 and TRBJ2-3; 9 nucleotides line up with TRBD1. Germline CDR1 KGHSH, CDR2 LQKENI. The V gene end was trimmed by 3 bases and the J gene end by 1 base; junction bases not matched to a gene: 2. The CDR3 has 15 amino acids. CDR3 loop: CASSPRDRGTDTQYF. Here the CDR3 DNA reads TGTGCCAGCTCACCGCGGGACAGGGGCACAGATACGCAGTATTTT.